Listed here are 27 T cell receptor beta chains from one sample, sequenced in a study of cytomegalovirus exposure and HLA in healthy donors. PCR was performed using 60 Vbeta and 13 Jbeta primers. Libraries were prepared by immunoSEQ multiplex PCR; TCRdb keeps only in-frame clonotypes and omits some of them. The table has under 150,000 clones, about 79% seen once; the top ten hold 1.5% to 2%. Sequencing was performed on PBMCs. The receptors here all came from a woman aged 25 to 39 in good health and CMV-seronegative.

The chain has TRBV6-1 and TRBJ2-4; no clear D. The germline CDR1 and CDR2 sequences are MNHNS and SASEGT. Trimming took off 3 bases at V and 3 bases at J, with 9 bases between the two ends. The CDR3 consists of 14 residues. The CDR3 bases are TGTGCCAGCAGTGAGCTAGGATACAAAAACATTCAGTACTTC. Its translation: CASSELGYKNIQYF.

This sequence joins TRBV7-2 and TRBJ1-1; tentatively, D is TRBD1 (5 bases). The germline V and J ends were trimmed by 5 bases and 12 bases, with 19 bases remaining between them. Germline-derived CDR1 and CDR2 are SGHTA and FQGNSA. This CDR3 is 13 amino acids long. As DNA, the CDR3 is TGTGCCAGCAGCCCGCGGGACTCCCTAGGGCCTTTCTTT. Amino acids: CASSPRDSLGPFF.

V is TRBV6-5 and J is TRBJ2-3; tentatively, D is TRBD2 (5 bases). The V and J ends lost 5 bases and 2 bases respectively, with 14 bases between them. The CDR3 is 15 residues long. CDR1 is MNHEY, CDR2 SVGAGI, per germline. The CDR3 nucleotides read TGTGCCAGCAGTCGATTAGCGACCACCACAGATACGCAGTATTTT. It codes for CASSRLATTTDTQYF.

The chain combines TRBV10-3 with TRBJ1-1; a weak D match, TRBD1 (5 bases). Germline-derived CDR1 and CDR2 are ENHRY and SYGVKD. This CDR3 has 15 residues. The V end was cut by 2 bases, the J end by 3 bases, with 13 bases between. The CDR3 reads CAISEPSGWDTEAFF. In nucleotides, the CDR3 is TGTGCCATCAGTGAGCCCTCAGGGTGGGACACTGAAGCTTTCTTT.

The rearrangement joins TRBV11-2 to TRBJ2-2, with TRBD2 matching over 8 bases. CDR1 is SGHAT and CDR2 is FQNNGV in the germline V gene. The CDR3 runs 15 residues. V was clipped by 5 bases and J by 8 bases; unmatched bases: 10. CDR3 amino acids: CASSPGGGPLGELFF. Written as DNA, the CDR3 is TGTGCCAGCAGCCCCGGGGGGGGGCCGCTTGGGGAGCTGTTTTTT. Combining the CDR3 with reference TRBV11-2 and TRBJ2-2 gives the whole variable domain EAGVAQSPRYKIIEKRQSVAFWCNPISGHATLYWYQQILGQGPKLLIQFQNNGVVDDSQLPKDRFSAERLKGVDSTLKIQPAKLEDSAVYLCASSPGGGPLGELFFGEGSRLTVL.

The genes are TRBV10-3 and TRBJ2-3, with TRBD1 as a possible D gene (6 bases). The CDR3 spans 12 residues. The germline V and J ends were trimmed by 4 bases and 8 bases, with 10 bases remaining between them. Per germline, CDR1 ENHRY and CDR2 SYGVKD. The CDR3 loop reads CAISAGARTQYF. CDR3 DNA sequence: TGTGCCATCAGTGCAGGGGCACGTACGCAGTATTTT.

The gene calls are TRBV27 and TRBJ2-5, with 7 bases identical to TRBD1. The V gene end was trimmed by 3 bases and the J gene end by 5 bases; junction bases not matched to a gene: 9. Germline values: CDR1 MNHEY, CDR2 SMNVEV (reference sequence). CDR3 size: 15 residues. CDR3: CASSLGTATDETQYF. In nucleotides, the CDR3 is TGTGCCAGCAGTTTGGGGACAGCCACCGACGAGACCCAGTACTTC.

The chain combines TRBV7-2 with TRBJ1-2, with TRBD1 matching over 7 bases. The trim removed 5 bases at V and 5 bases at J, leaving 5 bases unmatched. The CDR3 has 13 residues. CDR1 is SGHTA, CDR2 FQGNSA, per germline. The CDR3 sequence: CASSLDRDYGYTF. For the CDR3, the DNA is TGTGCCAGCAGCCTAGACAGGGATTATGGCTACACCTTC. The full variable domain, in which reference TRBV7-2 and TRBJ1-2 provide the parts outside the CDR3, is GAGVSQSPSNKVTEKGKDVELRCDPISGHTALYWYRQSLGQGLEFLIYFQGNSAPDKSGLPSDRFSAERTGGSVSTLTIQRTQQEDSAVYLCASSLDRDYGYTFGSGTRLTVV.

This chain joins TRBV27 and TRBJ1-1, with TRBD1 identical over 7 bases. CDR1 and CDR2 from the germline V gene are MNHEY and SMNVEV (reference sequence). V lost 6 bases and J lost 1; bases outside the gene matches: 5. The CDR3 extends over 14 amino acids. CDR3 DNA: TGTGCCAGCAGACCCGACAGGGCGAACACTGAAGCTTTCTTT. Its translation: CASRPDRANTEAFF.

J is TRBJ2-7 and V is TRBV6-5; unclear D gene. V was shortened by 8 bases and J by 4 bases, with 15 bases between the two germline ends. Germline CDR1 MNHEY, CDR2 SVGAGI. This CDR3 region has 13 residues. CDR3 in amino acids: CASGDSPPYEQYF. The CDR3 nucleotides read TGTGCCAGCGGAGATTCGCCCCCATACGAGCAGTACTTC.

Concerning this clone: Relative to the germline gene, one junction end is altered; a read error may explain this. This chain connects TRBV6-1 to TRBJ2-7; 8 bases line up with TRBD1. The CDR3 runs to 13 residues. CDR1 and CDR2 (germline): MNHNS, SASEGT. CDR3 DNA: TGTGCCAGCAGTGACGTAACGGGGACAGGTGAGACGTTC. This codes for CASSDVTGTGETF.

This chain uses TRBV14 with TRBJ1-1, with 7 bases aligning to TRBD1. J lost 1 base, V lost 5 bases, and 10 bases had no gene match. The CDR3 is 16 amino acids. The V gene's germline CDR1 is SGHDN and CDR2 FVKESK. This CDR3 reads CASSARQGLGNTEAFF. The CDR3 bases are TGTGCCAGCAGCGCCCGACAGGGATTAGGGAACACTGAAGCTTTCTTT.

This chain uses TRBV5-1 with TRBJ1-3, with D possibly being TRBD1 (5 bases). In germline, CDR1 is SGHRS, CDR2 YFSETQ. Trimming stripped 4 bases from V and 0 bases from J, with 11 bases between. The CDR3 has 15 residues. The CDR3 bases are TGCGCCAGCAGCCCGTGGGGGGACTCTGGAAACACCATATATTTT. This translates into CASSPWGDSGNTIYF.

This clone was picked up one time. This chain links TRBV6-5 with TRBJ2-7, with D hard to call. The germline V and J ends were trimmed by 7 bases and 1 base, with 14 bases remaining between them. The CDR3 totals 14 residues. The V gene's germline CDR1 is MNHEY and CDR2 SVGAGI. The CDR3: CASTSSLNSYEQYF. The CDR3, as DNA: TGTGCCAGCACCTCGTCCCTTAATTCCTACGAGCAGTACTTC.

V is TRBV5-1 and J is TRBJ1-2; tentative D call: TRBD1 (5 bases). V gave up 0 bases and J gave up 4 bases, with 13 bases separating them. The CDR3 consists of 15 residues. Germline V gene lookup returns CDR1 SGHRS and CDR2 YFSETQ. The CDR3 region has the DNA TGCGCCAGCAGCTTGGGAGGCGGGGGAAGCTATGGCTACACCTTC. This gives the protein CASSLGGGGSYGYTF.

J is TRBJ1-2 and V is TRBV6-5; 9 bases line up with TRBD1. CDR1 and CDR2 (germline): MNHEY, SVGAGI. Trimming cost V 7 bases and J 2 bases; bases outside gene matches: 8. The CDR3 length is 15 residues. The CDR3 is CASTPEGQGNYGYTF. The CDR3 DNA is TGTGCCAGCACTCCGGAGGGACAGGGAAACTATGGCTACACCTTC.

The chain links TRBV6-6 to TRBJ1-5; TRBD1 agrees at 8 bases. After removal of 3 bases from V and 7 bases from J, the junction contained 8 bases not matched to a gene. This CDR3 has 15 residues. Germline V CDR1 and CDR2: MNHNY, SVGAGI (reference sequence). CDR3: CASSYNRGASQPQHF. The CDR3 DNA is TGTGCCAGCAGTTATAACAGGGGGGCGTCCCAGCCCCAGCATTTT.

The rearrangement joins TRBV9 to TRBJ2-7, with 8 nucleotides matching TRBD2. The CDR3 loop spans 15 amino acids. After removal of 0 bases from V and 4 bases from J, the junction contained 6 bases not matched to a gene. CDR1 is SGDLS and CDR2 is YYNGEE in the germline V gene. CDR3 loop: CASSVGSGGLYEQYF. As DNA, the CDR3 is TGTGCCAGCAGCGTAGGGTCGGGGGGGCTGTACGAGCAGTACTTC.

This CDR3 reads CASSTQNTEAFF. The CDR3 DNA reads as TGTGCCAGCAGCACACAGAACACTGAAGCTTTCTTT. The chain has TRBV5-6 and TRBJ1-1; D remains unclear. The V gene's germline CDR1 is SGHDT and CDR2 YYEEEE. V lost 4 bases to trimming and J lost 1 base, with 5 bases between them. The length of the CDR3 is 12 residues.

The rearrangement uses TRBV7-6 and TRBJ2-1, with 9 positions matching TRBD2. J gave up 8 bases and V 1 base, and 6 bases lay outside the gene matches. The length of the CDR3 is 15 residues. The germline CDR1 and CDR2 sequences are SGHVS and FNYEAQ. The CDR3 loop is CASSLERGVDDEQFF. CDR3 in DNA: TGTGCCAGCAGCTTAGAGCGGGGGGTTGACGATGAGCAGTTCTTC.

This clone came up a few times. The genes are TRBV11-2 and TRBJ2-5; no clear D. The CDR3 length is 14 residues. Germline-derived CDR1 and CDR2 are SGHAT and FQNNGV. V lost 5 bases and J 2 bases, leaving 12 bases between the germline ends. The CDR3 protein is CASSPSWAQETQYF. The CDR3 region has the DNA TGTGCCAGCAGCCCCTCCTGGGCGCAAGAGACCCAGTACTTC.

CDR3 amino acids: CASSLDEGRSSPLHF. In DNA form, the CDR3 reads TGCGCCAGCAGCTTGGATGAGGGGAGGAGTTCACCCCTCCACTTT. This rearrangement joins TRBV5-1 to TRBJ1-6, with D maybe TRBD1 (5 bases). CDR3 size: 15 residues. Germline values: CDR1 SGHRS, CDR2 YFSETQ. Trimming left V 0 bases short and J 9 bases short, with 13 bases between.

The chain uses TRBV5-1 and TRBJ1-4; 7 positions match TRBD1. Trimming at V came to 0 bases and at J to 5 bases, leaving 4 bases not matched to a gene. The CDR3 has 15 residues. The germline V gene has CDR1 SGHRS and CDR2 YFSETQ. The DNA for the CDR3 is TGCGCCAGCAGCTTGGGGACAGGACAAAATGAAAAACTGTTTTTT. It encodes CASSLGTGQNEKLFF.

The chain has TRBV5-5 and TRBJ2-7; 9 nucleotides agree with TRBD1. The CDR3 length is 15 residues. In germline, CDR1 is SGHKS, CDR2 YYEKEE (reference sequence). Losses at the gene ends were 2 bases for V and 0 bases for J; bases not matched to a gene: 3. CDR3 sequence reads: CASSLRQGDSYEQYF. The CDR3 DNA reads TGTGCCAGCAGCTTACGACAGGGGGACTCCTACGAGCAGTACTTC.

The CDR3 reads CASSISVYTF. As DNA, the CDR3 is TGTGCCAGCAGCATCAGTGTCTACACCTTC. V usage is TRBV7-9 and J usage is TRBJ1-2; D is undetermined. Between the trimmed V and J ends, which lost 5 bases and 10 bases, there was a span of 8 bases. This CDR3 has 10 amino acids. Germline loops: CDR1 SEHNR, CDR2 FQNEAQ (reference sequence).

V usage is TRBV5-1 and J usage is TRBJ2-7, with a possible D match to TRBD2 (5 bases). This CDR3 is built from 14 residues. V shed 6 bases and J shed 5 bases, with 18 bases lying between them. Germline CDR1 is SGHRS and CDR2 is YFSETQ. The CDR3, as DNA: TGCGCCAGCACGACGAGCGGACTCGGGGACGAGCAGTACTTC. It is translated as CASTTSGLGDEQYF.

This clone was observed once. V and J are TRBV27 and TRBJ1-6; 7 bases map to TRBD1. The CDR3 spans 17 residues. V trimming: 4 bases; J trimming: 6 bases; junction bases outside the gene matches: 12. The germline CDR1 and CDR2 sequences are MNHEY and SMNVEV (reference sequence). The CDR3 nucleotides read TGTGCCAGCAGTTACCCTCCCGCAGGGACAGCTAATTCACCCCTCCACTTT. Translation: CASSYPPAGTANSPLHF.